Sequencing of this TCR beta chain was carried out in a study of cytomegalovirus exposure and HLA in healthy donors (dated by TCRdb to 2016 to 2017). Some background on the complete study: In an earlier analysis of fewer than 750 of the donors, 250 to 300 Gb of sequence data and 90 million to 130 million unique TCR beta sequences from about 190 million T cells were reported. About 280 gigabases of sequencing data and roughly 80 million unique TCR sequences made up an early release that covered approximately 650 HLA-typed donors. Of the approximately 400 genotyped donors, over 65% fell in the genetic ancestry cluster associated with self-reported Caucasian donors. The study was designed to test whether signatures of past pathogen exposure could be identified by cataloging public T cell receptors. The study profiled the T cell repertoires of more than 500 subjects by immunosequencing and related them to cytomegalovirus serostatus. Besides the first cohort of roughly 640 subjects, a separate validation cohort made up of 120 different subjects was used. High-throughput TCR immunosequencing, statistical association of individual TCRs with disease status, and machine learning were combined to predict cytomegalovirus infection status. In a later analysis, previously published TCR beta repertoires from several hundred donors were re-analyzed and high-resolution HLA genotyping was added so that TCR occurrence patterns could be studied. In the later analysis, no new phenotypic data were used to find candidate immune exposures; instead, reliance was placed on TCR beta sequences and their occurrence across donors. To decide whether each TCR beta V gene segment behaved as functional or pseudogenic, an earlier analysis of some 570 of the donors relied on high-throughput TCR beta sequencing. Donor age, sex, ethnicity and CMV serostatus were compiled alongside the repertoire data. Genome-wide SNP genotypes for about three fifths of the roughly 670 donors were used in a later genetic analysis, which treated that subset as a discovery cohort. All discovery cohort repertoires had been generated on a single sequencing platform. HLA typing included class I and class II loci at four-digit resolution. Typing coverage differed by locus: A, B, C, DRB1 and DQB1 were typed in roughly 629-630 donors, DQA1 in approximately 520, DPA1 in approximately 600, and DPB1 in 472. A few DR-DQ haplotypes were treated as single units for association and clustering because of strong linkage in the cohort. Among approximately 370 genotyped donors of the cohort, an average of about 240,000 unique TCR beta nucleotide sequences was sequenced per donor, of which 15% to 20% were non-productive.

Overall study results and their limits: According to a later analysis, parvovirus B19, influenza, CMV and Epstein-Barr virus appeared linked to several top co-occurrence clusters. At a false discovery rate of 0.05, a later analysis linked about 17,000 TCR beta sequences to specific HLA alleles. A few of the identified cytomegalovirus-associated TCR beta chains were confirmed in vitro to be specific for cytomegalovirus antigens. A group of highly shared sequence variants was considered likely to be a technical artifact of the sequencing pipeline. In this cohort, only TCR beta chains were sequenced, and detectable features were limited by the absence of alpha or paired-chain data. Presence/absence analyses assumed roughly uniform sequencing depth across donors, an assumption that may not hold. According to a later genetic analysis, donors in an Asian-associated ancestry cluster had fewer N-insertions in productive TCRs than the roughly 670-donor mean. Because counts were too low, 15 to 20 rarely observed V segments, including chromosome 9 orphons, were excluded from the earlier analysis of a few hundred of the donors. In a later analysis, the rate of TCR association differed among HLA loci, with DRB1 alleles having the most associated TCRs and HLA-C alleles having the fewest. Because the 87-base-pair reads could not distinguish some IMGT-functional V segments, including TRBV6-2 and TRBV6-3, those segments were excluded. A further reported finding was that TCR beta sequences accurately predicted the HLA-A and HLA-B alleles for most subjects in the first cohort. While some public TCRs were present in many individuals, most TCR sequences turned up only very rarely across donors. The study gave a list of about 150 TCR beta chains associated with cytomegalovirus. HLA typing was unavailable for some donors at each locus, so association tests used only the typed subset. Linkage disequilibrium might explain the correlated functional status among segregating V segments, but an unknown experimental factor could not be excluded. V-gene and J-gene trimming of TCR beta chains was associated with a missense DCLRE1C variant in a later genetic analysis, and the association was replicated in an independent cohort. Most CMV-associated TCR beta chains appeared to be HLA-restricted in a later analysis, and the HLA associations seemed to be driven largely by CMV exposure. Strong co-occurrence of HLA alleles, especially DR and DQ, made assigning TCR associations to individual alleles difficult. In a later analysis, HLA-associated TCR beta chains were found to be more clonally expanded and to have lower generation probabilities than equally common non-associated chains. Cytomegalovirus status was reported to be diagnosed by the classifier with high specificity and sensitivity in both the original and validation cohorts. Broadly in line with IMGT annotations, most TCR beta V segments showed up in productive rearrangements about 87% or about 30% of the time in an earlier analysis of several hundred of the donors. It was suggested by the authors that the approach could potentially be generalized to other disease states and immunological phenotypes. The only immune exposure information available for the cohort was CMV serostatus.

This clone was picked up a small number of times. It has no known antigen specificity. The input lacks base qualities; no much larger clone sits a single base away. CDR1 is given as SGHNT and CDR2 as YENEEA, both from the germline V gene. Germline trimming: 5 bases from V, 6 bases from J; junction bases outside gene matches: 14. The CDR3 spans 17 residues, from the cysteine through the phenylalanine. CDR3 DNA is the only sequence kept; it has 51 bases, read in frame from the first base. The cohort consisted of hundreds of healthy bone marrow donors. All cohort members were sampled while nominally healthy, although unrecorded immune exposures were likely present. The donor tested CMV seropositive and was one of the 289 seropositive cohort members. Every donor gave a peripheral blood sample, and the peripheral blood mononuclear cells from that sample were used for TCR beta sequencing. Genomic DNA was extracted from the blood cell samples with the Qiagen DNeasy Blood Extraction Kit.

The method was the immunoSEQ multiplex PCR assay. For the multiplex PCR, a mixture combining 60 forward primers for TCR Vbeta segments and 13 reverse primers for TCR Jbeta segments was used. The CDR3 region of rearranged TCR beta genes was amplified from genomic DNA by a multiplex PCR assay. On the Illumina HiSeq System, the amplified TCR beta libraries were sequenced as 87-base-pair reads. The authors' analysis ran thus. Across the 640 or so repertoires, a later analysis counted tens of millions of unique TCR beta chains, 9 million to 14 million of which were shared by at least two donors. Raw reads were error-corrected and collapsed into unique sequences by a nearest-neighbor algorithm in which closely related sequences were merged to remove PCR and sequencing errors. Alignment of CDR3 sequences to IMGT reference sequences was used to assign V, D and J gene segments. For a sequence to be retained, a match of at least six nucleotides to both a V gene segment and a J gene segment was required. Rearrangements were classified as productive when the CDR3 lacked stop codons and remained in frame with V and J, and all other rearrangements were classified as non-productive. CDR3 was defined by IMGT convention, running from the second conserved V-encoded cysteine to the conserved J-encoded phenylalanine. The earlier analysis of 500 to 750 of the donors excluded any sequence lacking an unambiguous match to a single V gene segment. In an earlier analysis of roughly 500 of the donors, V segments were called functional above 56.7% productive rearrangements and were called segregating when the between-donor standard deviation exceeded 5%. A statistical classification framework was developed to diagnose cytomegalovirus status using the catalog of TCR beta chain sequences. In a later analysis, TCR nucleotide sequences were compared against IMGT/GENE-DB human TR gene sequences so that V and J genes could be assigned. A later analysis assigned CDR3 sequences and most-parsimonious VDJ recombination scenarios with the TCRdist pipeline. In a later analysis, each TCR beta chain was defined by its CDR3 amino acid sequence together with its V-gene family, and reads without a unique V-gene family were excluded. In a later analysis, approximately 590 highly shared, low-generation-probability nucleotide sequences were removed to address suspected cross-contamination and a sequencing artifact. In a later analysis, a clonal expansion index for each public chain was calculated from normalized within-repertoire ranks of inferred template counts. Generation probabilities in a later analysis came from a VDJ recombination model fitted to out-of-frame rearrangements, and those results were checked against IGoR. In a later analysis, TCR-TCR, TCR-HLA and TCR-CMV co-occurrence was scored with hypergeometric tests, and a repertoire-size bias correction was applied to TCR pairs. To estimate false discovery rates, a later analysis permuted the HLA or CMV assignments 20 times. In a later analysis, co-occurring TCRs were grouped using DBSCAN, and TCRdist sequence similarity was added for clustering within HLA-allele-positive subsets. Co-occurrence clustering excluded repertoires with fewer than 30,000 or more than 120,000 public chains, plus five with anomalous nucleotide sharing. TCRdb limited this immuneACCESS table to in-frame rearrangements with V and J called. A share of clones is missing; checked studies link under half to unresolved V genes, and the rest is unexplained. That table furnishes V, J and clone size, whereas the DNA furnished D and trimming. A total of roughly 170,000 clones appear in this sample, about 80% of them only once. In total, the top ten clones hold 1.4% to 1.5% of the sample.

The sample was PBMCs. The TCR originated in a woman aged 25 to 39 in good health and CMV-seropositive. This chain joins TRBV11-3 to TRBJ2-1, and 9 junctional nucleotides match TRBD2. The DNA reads TGTGCCAGCAGCCGGGGGGCGGGAGGGCCCAAGGGCAATGAGCAGTTCTTC. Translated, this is CASSRGAGGPKGNEQFF.